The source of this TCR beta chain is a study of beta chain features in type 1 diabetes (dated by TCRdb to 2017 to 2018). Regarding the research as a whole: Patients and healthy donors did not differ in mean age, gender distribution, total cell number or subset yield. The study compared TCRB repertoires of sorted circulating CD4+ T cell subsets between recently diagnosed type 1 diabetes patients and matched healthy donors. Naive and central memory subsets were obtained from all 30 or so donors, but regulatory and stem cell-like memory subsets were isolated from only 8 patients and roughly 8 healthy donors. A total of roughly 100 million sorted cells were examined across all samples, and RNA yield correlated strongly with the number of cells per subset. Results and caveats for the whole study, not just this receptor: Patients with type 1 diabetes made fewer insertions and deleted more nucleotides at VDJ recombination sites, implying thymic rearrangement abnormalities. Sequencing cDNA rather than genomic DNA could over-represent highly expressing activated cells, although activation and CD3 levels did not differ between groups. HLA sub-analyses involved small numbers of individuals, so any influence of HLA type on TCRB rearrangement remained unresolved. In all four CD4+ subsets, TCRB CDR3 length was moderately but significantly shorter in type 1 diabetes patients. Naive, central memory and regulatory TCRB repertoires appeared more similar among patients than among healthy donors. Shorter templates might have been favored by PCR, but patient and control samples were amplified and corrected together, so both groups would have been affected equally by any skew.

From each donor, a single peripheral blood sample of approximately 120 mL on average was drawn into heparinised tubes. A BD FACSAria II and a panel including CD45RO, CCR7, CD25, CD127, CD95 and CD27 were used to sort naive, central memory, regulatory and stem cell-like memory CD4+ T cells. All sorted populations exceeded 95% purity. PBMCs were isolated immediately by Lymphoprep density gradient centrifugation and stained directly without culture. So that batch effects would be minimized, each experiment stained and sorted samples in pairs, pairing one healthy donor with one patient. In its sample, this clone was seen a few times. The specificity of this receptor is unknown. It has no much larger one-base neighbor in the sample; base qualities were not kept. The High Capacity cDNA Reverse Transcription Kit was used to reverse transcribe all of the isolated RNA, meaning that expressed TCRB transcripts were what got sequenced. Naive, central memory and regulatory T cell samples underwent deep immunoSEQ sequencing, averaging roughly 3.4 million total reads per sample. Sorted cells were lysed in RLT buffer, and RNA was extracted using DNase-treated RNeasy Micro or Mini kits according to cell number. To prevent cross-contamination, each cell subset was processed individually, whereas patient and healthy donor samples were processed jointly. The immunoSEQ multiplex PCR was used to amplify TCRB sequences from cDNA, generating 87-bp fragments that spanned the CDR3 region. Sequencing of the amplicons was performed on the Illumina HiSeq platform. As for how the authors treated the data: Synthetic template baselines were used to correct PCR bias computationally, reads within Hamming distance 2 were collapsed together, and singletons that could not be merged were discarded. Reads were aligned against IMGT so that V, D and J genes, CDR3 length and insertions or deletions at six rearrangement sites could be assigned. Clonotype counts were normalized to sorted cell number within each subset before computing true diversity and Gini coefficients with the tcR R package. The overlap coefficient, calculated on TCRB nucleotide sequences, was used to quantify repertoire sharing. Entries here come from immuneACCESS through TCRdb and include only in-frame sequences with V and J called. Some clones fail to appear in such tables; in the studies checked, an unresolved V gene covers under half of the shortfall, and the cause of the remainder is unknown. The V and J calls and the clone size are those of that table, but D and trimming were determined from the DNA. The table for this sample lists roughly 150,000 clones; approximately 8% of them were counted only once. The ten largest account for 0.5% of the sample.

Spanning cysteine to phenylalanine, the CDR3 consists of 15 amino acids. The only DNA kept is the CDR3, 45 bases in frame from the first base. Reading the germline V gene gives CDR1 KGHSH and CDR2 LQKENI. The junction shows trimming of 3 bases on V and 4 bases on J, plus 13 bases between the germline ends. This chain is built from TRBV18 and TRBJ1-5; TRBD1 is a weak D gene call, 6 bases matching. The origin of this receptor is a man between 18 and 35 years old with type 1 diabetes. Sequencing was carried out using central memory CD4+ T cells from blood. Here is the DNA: TGTGCCAGCTCACCCGGGGGAGGGGGAAATCAGCCCCAGCATTTT. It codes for CASSPGGGGNQPQHF.